A single sample is the source of the 4 T cell receptor beta chains below, sequenced in a study of cytotoxic CD8 clonotypes in ibrutinib-treated CLL (dated by TCRdb to about 2021). The library was generated by the immunoSEQ multiplex PCR assay. This is the immuneACCESS table as TCRdb keeps it, with only in-frame sequences that have V and J called. A part of the clones is gone; compared with another copy, unresolved V genes explain less than half, and the rest is unexplained. This sample comprises approximately 340,000 clones, 60% to 80% of them detected only once. Around 6.6% of the sample goes to the ten largest clones. Sequenced material: PBMCs, taken after 36 months of ibrutinib treatment. The source is a human donor with chronic lymphocytic leukemia.

There are a few counts of this clone. The chain joins TRBV25-1 to TRBJ1-2; 9 nucleotides align to TRBD1. J gave up 4 bases and V 0 bases, and 3 bases lay outside the gene matches. This CDR3 contains 15 residues. CDR1 is MGHDK and CDR2 is SYGVNS in the germline V gene. CDR3 in amino acids: CASSEYGTGRYGYTF. DNA of the CDR3: TGTGCCAGCAGTGAATATGGGACAGGGCGCTATGGCTACACCTTC.

CDR3 DNA sequence: TGTGCCAGCAGCGCGGAGACAGGGCTCGGGGAGCTGTTTTTT. This gives the protein CASSAETGLGELFF. The genes are TRBV4-2 and TRBJ2-2, with 7 bases identical to TRBD1. V gave up 5 bases and J gave up 7 bases; unmatched junction bases: 7. This CDR3 comprises 14 residues. From germline, CDR1 is LGHNA and CDR2 YNFKEQ.

The rearrangement joins TRBV27 to TRBJ2-7; D might be TRBD1 (6 bases). CDR3 length: 18 residues. Germline V gene sequence: CDR1 MNHEY, CDR2 SMNVEV (reference sequence). The germline V and J ends were trimmed by 3 bases and 0 bases, with 21 bases remaining between them. The CDR3 sequence is CASSFLDNTGRSSYEQYF. As DNA, the CDR3 is TGTGCCAGCAGTTTCCTCGATAATACAGGGCGGAGCTCCTACGAGCAGTACTTC.

This clone has only a few counts. The identical CDR3 is also encoded by other nucleotide sequences in the sample. The chain uses TRBV5-1 and TRBJ2-7; D may be TRBD2 (6 bases). CDR1 is SGHRS, CDR2 YFSETQ, per germline. The V end lost 0 bases, the J end lost 2 bases, and 6 bases lay between the germline ends. This CDR3 comprises 13 residues. The CDR3 loop reads CASSLGRAYEQYF. For the CDR3, the DNA is TGCGCCAGCAGCTTGGGGAGGGCCTACGAGCAGTACTTC. Full variable domain (missing parts from reference TRBV5-1 and TRBJ2-7): KAGVTQTPRYLIKTRGQQVTLSCSPISGHRSVSWYQQTPGQGLQFLFEYFSETQRNKGNFPGRFSGRQFSNSRSEMNVSTLELGDSALYLCASSLGRAYEQYFGPGTRLTVT.